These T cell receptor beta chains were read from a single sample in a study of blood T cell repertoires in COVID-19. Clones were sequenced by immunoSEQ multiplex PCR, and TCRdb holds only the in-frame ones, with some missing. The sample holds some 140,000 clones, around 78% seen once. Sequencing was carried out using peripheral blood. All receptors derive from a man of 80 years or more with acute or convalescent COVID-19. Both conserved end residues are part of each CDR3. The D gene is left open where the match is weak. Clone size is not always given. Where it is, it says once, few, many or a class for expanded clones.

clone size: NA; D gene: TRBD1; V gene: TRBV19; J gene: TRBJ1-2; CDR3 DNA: TGTGCCAGCTGCCGGGACAGACAAAACTATGGCTACACCTTC; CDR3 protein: CASCRDRQNYGYTF
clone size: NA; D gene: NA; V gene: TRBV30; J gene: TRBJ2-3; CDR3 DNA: TGTGCCTGGAGTCCCGCGGATACGCAGTATTTT; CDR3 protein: CAWSPADTQYF
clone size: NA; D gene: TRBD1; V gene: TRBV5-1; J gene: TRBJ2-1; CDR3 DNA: TGCGCCAGCAGCTTGCCAGAGGCTCACCAGGGGGATTACAATGAGCAGTTCTTC; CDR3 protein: CASSLPEAHQGDYNEQFF
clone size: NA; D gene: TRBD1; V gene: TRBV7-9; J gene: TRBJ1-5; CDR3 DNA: TGTGCCAGCAGCCGCACAGGGGGTGAGGGTCAGCCCCAGCATTTT; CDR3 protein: CASSRTGGEGQPQHF
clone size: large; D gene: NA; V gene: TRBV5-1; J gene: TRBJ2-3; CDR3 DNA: TGCGCCAGCAGCTCATTCCAGGGGATTGGCACAGATACGCAGTATTTT; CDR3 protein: CASSSFQGIGTDTQYF
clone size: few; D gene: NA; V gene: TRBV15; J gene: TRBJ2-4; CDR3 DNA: TGTGCCACCGCAAAAGGGAGGGGGGGCTTGGACATTCAGTACTTC; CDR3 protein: CATAKGRGGLDIQYF
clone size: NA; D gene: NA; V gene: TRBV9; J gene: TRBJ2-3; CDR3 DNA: TGTGCCAGCAGCGTAGGGACGGCTTCCCCGGGGAATACGCAGTATTTT; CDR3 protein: CASSVGTASPGNTQYF
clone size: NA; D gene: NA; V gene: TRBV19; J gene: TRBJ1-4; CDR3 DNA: TGTGCCAGTAGTATAGATCGTCCCTTGGGACTCACGACTAATGAAAAACTGTTTTTT; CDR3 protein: CASSIDRPLGLTTNEKLFF
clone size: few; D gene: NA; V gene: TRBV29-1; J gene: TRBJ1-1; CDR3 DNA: TGCAGCGTTGCCGGGAACATGAACACTGAAGCTTTCTTT; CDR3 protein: CSVAGNMNTEAFF
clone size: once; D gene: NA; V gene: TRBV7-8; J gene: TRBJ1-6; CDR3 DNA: TGTGCCAGCAGCTTAGCTGGACTCTCACCCCTCCACTTT; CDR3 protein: CASSLAGLSPLHF
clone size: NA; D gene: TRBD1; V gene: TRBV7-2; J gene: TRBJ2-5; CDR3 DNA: TGTGCCAGCACCGCAGGGGGGACCCAGTACTTC; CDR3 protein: CASTAGGTQYF
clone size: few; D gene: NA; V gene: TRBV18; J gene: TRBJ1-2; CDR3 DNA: TGTGCCAGCTCACCGTCCTCGGACTATGGCTACACCTTC; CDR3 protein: CASSPSSDYGYTF
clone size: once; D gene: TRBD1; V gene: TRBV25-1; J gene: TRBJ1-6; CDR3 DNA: TGTGCCAGCAGTGCATCCGGGACAGGGTTCTCTTCACCCCTCCACTTT; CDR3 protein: CASSASGTGFSSPLHF
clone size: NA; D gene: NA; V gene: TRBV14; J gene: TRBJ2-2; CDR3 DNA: TGTGCCAGCAGCCAAGATAATCGGGACACCGGGGAGCTGTTTTTT; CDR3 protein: CASSQDNRDTGELFF
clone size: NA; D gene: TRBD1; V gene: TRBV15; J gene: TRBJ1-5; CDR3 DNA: TGTGCCACCAGCAGACCTCGACAGGGGATGAGTCAGCCCCAGCATTTT; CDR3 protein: CATSRPRQGMSQPQHF
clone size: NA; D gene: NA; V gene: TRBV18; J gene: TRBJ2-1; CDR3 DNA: TGTGCCAGCTCAATTACAGGGCCAAGCTCCTACAATGAGCAGTTCTTC; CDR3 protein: CASSITGPSSYNEQFF
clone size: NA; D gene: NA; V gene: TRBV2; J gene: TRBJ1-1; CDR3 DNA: TGTGCCAGCAGCGCCGACAGCGTGGTGGCTTTCTTT; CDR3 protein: CASSADSVVAFF
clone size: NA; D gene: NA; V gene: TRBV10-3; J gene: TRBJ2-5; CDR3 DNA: TGTGCCATCAGTGAGTCGAAGCTAGCACCGGCCCCAGAGACCCAGTACTTC; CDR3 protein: CAISESKLAPAPETQYF
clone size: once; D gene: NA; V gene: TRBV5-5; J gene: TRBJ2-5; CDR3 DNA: TGTGCCAGCAGCTCGCCGGGGACCCAGTACTTC; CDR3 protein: CASSSPGTQYF
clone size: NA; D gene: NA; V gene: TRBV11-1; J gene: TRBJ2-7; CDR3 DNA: TGTGCCAGCAGCCGGGCGGGTAACTCCGGCGAGCAGTACTTC; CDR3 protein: CASSRAGNSGEQYF
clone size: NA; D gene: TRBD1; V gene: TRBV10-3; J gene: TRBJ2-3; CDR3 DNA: TGTGCCATCAGGACGACAGGGGCAACAGATACGCAGTATTTT; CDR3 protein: CAIRTTGATDTQYF
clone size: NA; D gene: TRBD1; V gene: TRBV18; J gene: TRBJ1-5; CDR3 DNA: TGTGCCAGCTCACCACTCGGTTTAACCGGCGGGACAGGGGATAGCAATCAGCCCCAGCATTTT; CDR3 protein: CASSPLGLTGGTGDSNQPQHF